The next 16 T cell receptor beta chains were all read from a single sample in a study of blood T cell repertoires in COVID-19. Assay: immunoSEQ multiplex PCR; the TCRdb copy retains only in-frame clones and omits some. There are about 300,000 clones in the sample; 88% occur only once, and roughly 7% lies in the top ten. Sequenced material: peripheral blood. Receptor source: a woman in her twenties or thirties who had recovered from COVID-19.

This chain links TRBV2 with TRBJ2-5; 8 bases align to TRBD1. Germline lookup yields CDR1 SNHLY and CDR2 FYNNEI. Unmatched junction bases numbered 12, after V lost 5 bases and J lost 4 bases. CDR3 length: 16 residues. As DNA, the CDR3 is TGTGCCAGCAGTACCGGACAGGGCTCGGTGATAGAGACCCAGTACTTC. Its protein product is CASSTGQGSVIETQYF.

This clone was recorded once. The V and J genes are TRBV6-2 or TRBV6-3 and TRBJ1-4, with a possible D match to TRBD1 (5 bases). V lost 6 bases and J 1 base, leaving 9 bases between the germline ends. The germline gives CDR1 MNHEY, CDR2 SVGEGT. The CDR3 sequence is 14 residues long. Written as DNA, the CDR3 is TGTGCCAGCAGCTTTGACAGAACTAATGAAAAACTGTTTTTT. Its protein is CASSFDRTNEKLFF.

This rearrangement joins TRBV3-1 (or the pseudogene TRBV3-2) to TRBJ2-2; TRBD2 aligns across 10 bases. Germline V gene lookup returns CDR1 LGHDT and CDR2 YNNKEL (reference sequence). Trimming cost V 0 bases and J 7 bases; bases outside gene matches: 11. The CDR3 covers 18 residues. CDR3 loop: CASSQELSGGARVGELFF. CDR3 bases: TGTGCCAGCAGCCAAGAACTGAGCGGGGGGGCCCGAGTCGGGGAGCTGTTTTTT.

The chain uses TRBV28 and TRBJ1-4; D call uncertain. The V and J ends lost 11 bases and 6 bases respectively, with 16 bases between them. This CDR3 has 13 residues. CDR1 is MDHEN, CDR2 SYDVKM, per germline. The CDR3 nucleotides are TGTGCCTCCACCCGCAGGAAATATGAAAAACTGTTTTTT. Encoded protein: CASTRRKYEKLFF.

The chain carries TRBV24-1 and TRBJ2-1, with D uncertain. Trimming took off 9 bases at V and 9 bases at J, with 11 bases between the two ends. In germline, CDR1 is KGHDR, CDR2 SFDVKD. This CDR3 is built from 11 residues. The CDR3 protein is CATSQVGEQFF. In DNA, the CDR3 is TGTGCCACCTCGCAGGTAGGTGAGCAGTTCTTC.

The chain couples TRBV3-1 (or the pseudogene TRBV3-2) to TRBJ1-4, with TRBD1 matching 8 bases. Per germline, CDR1 LGHDT and CDR2 YNNKEL (reference sequence). The CDR3 contains 15 residues. The junction had 3 bases not matched to a gene; V was cut back by 2 bases and J by 4 bases. CDR3 nucleotide sequence: TGTGCCAGCAGCCAAACAGGGGGTTTTAATGAAAAACTGTTTTTT. It specifies CASSQTGGFNEKLFF.

The rearrangement links TRBV23-1 to TRBJ1-5, with no clear D. TRBV23-1 is an open reading frame whose function is uncertain. The CDR3 is 11 residues long. V was trimmed by 0 bases and J by 9 bases, leaving 3 bases between them. The CDR3 protein is CASSQSMPQHF. CDR3 DNA sequence: TGCGCCAGCAGTCAATCTATGCCCCAGCATTTT.

Points on this clone: At one end the junction does not follow the germline gene, possibly because of a read error. This sequence joins TRBV7-9 and TRBJ2-7; no clear D. CDR1 is SEHNR and CDR2 is FQNEAQ in the germline V gene (reference sequence). The CDR3 runs to 12 residues. DNA of the CDR3: TGTGCCAGCAGCTACGTTAGCTACGAGCGGTACTTC. It yields the protein CASSYVSYERYF.

The chain is built from TRBV6-1 and TRBJ2-3, with D perhaps TRBD2 (6 bases). The germline CDR1 and CDR2 sequences are MNHNS and SASEGT. V was trimmed by 1 base and J by 5 bases, leaving 22 bases between them. CDR3 size: 18 residues. The CDR3 reads CASSEDPYAAAGGDTQYF. In DNA, the CDR3 is TGTGCCAGCAGTGAAGATCCCTATGCCGCAGCCGGGGGAGATACGCAGTATTTT.

This rearrangement joins TRBV9 to TRBJ2-7, with TRBD1 matching over 9 bases. The CDR3 is made up of 13 amino acids. The V segment lost 3 bases and the J segment 6 bases; nucleotides outside the gene matches: 4. Germline CDR1 reads SGDLS; CDR2 reads YYNGEE. CDR3 protein: CASSARQGGEQYF. For the CDR3, the DNA is TGTGCCAGCAGCGCAAGACAGGGGGGCGAGCAGTACTTC.

The V gene is TRBV3-1 (or the pseudogene TRBV3-2), the J gene TRBJ2-7; D uncertain. The V end was cut by 4 bases, the J end by 3 bases, with 10 bases between. The CDR3 is 13 residues long. Looked up from germline, CDR1 is LGHDT and CDR2 is YNNKEL (reference sequence). The CDR3 sequence is CASSPSVDYEQYF. The CDR3 DNA reads TGTGCCAGCAGCCCGAGCGTCGACTACGAGCAGTACTTC.

The chain has TRBV10-2 and TRBJ2-3, with 8 bases identical to TRBD2. Trimming at V came to 0 bases and at J to 6 bases, leaving 2 bases not matched to a gene. This CDR3 has 14 residues. Germline CDR1 reads WSHSY; CDR2 reads SAAADI. The DNA for the CDR3 is TGCGCCAGCAGTGAGTCCGGGGGGGCGGATACGCAGTATTTT. Encoded protein: CASSESGGADTQYF.

The CDR3 protein is CASSPRGANNQPQHF. CDR3 in DNA: TGTGCCAGCAGCCCCAGGGGGGCCAACAATCAGCCCCAGCATTTT. The chain carries TRBV2 and TRBJ1-5; 7 bases agree with TRBD1. The CDR3 is 15 amino acids. J gave up 3 bases and V 6 bases, and 8 bases lay outside the gene matches. Germline assignment: CDR1 SNHLY and CDR2 FYNNEI. Full variable domain (rest looked up from reference TRBV2 and TRBJ1-5): EPEVTQTPSHQVTQMGQEVILRCVPISNHLYFYWYRQILGQKVEFLVSFYNNEISEKSEIFDDQFSVERPDGSNFTLKIRSTKLEDSAMYFCASSPRGANNQPQHFGDGTRLSIL.

V and J are TRBV4-1 and TRBJ2-7, with 7 bases aligning to TRBD1. Germline V gives CDR1 MGHRA, CDR2 YSYEKL. V shed 8 bases and J 2 bases; nucleotides not matched to a gene: 9. CDR3 length equals 14 residues. CDR3 DNA: TGCGCCAGCCGCCCACAGGGGAGCGCCTACGAGCAGTACTTC. Its protein is CASRPQGSAYEQYF.

V usage is TRBV7-3 and J usage is TRBJ2-5; 12 bases align to TRBD2. From germline, CDR1 is SGHTA and CDR2 FQGTGA. Trimming took 2 bases from V and 1 from J; bases not matched to a gene: 8. The CDR3 consists of 18 residues. CDR3 sequence (DNA): TGTGCCAGCAGCTTATCGTCTAGCGGGGGGGCAGTCCAAGAGACCCAGTACTTC. Its protein is CASSLSSSGGAVQETQYF.

The chain is built from TRBV4-2 and TRBJ1-3; no firm D call. This CDR3 region has 16 residues. Germline values: CDR1 LGHNA, CDR2 YNFKEQ. V was pared by 4 bases and J by 0 bases, with 13 bases between. This CDR3 reads CASSPWAGNSGNTIYF. The CDR3 bases are TGTGCCAGCAGCCCTTGGGCCGGCAACTCTGGAAACACCATATATTTT.